These 24 T cell receptor beta chains were sequenced from one sample in a study of T cell responses to AZD1222 COVID-19 vaccine. Generated by immunoSEQ multiplex PCR, the TCRdb table keeps only in-frame clones and is missing some. The table includes about 140,000 clones, roughly 90% detected once. Specimen: peripheral blood, collected on day 0 of AZD1222 vaccination. These receptors all stem from an adult in good health.

This clone was counted a single time. The chain links TRBV4-2 to TRBJ2-1; D might be TRBD2 (6 bases). The germline gives CDR1 LGHNA, CDR2 YNFKEQ. This CDR3 is 15 amino acids long. Trimming removed 3 bases from V and 1 base from J, with 10 bases in between. The CDR3 DNA is TGTGCCAGCAGCCAGGCAGGAGGGTCCTACAATGAGCAGTTCTTC. Its translation: CASSQAGGSYNEQFF.

The rearrangement joins TRBV29-1 to TRBJ1-2; D may be TRBD1 (5 bases). The CDR3 is 13 amino acids. Between the trimmed V and J ends, which lost 1 base and 3 bases, there was a span of 9 bases. Germline CDR1 is SQVTM and CDR2 is ANQGSEA. This CDR3 is CSVEGGADYGYTF. The CDR3 DNA reads TGCAGCGTTGAAGGGGGCGCCGACTATGGCTACACCTTC.

The CDR3 sequence is CASSPLLKGQEAFF. CDR3 coding DNA: TGCGCCAGCAGCCCCCTCCTCAAGGGACAAGAAGCTTTCTTT. The rearrangement links TRBV4-1 to TRBJ1-1; tentative D call: TRBD1 (6 bases). The CDR3 is made up of 14 amino acids. CDR1 is MGHRA, CDR2 YSYEKL, per germline. The V and J ends lost 4 bases and 8 bases respectively, with 17 bases between them.

DNA of the CDR3: TGTGCCAGCAGCCCCGGGACAGATAATGAAAAACTGTTTTTT. Protein sequence: CASSPGTDNEKLFF. This chain uses TRBV6-6 with TRBJ1-4, with TRBD1 matching 7 bases. The germline gives CDR1 MNHNY, CDR2 SVGAGI (reference sequence). The J segment lost 4 bases and the V segment lost 6 bases, leaving 5 bases of the junction unmatched. CDR3 length: 14 residues.

V and J are TRBV5-1 and TRBJ2-5; perhaps D is TRBD1 or TRBD2 (5 bases each). CDR1 and CDR2 (germline): SGHRS, YFSETQ. The CDR3 contains 14 residues. V lost 5 bases and J lost 5, with 16 bases in between. CDR3 amino acids: CASSLGEPWETQYF. Here the CDR3 DNA reads TGCGCCAGCAGTCTGGGGGAGCCGTGGGAGACCCAGTACTTC.

This clone was counted once. V gene TRBV7-3 combines with J gene TRBJ2-1; the match to TRBD2 covers 7 bases. CDR1 is SGHTA and CDR2 is FQGTGA in the germline V gene. This CDR3 region has 15 residues. Trimming took 1 base from V and 8 from J; bases not matched to a gene: 8. CDR3 DNA: TGTGCCAGCAGCTTAAGCGGGGGTCGGGTAGATGAGCAGTTCTTC. This codes for CASSLSGGRVDEQFF.

This chain connects TRBV4-2 to TRBJ1-2; 7 positions agree with TRBD1. Trimming took 4 bases from V and 6 from J; bases not matched to a gene: 11. The CDR3 runs to 15 residues. Per germline, CDR1 LGHNA and CDR2 YNFKEQ. The DNA of the CDR3 is TGTGCCAGCAGCCTCCGGGGGAACCAGGGGGATGGCTACACCTTC. It codes for CASSLRGNQGDGYTF.

This chain links TRBV30 with TRBJ1-1; 9 bases align to TRBD1. This CDR3 contains 14 residues. The germline V gene has CDR1 GTSNPN and CDR2 SVGIG (reference sequence). V lost 5 bases, J lost 5 bases, and 9 bases stayed unmatched. The CDR3 DNA reads as TGTGCCTGGGAACACAGGGGGCGGAGAACTGAAGCTTTCTTT. It encodes CAWEHRGRRTEAFF.

The V gene is TRBV5-1, the J gene TRBJ1-5, with a tentative D call TRBD1 (5 bases). V gave up 7 bases and J gave up 9 bases, with 17 bases separating them. This CDR3 is 13 amino acids long. Germline CDR1 is SGHRS and CDR2 is YFSETQ. The CDR3 nucleotides read TGCGCCAGCCGAGCACAGGCCCCGGGGCCCCAGCATTTT. Its protein product is CASRAQAPGPQHF. Full variable domain (outside the CDR3, taken from reference TRBV5-1 and TRBJ1-5): KAGVTQTPRYLIKTRGQQVTLSCSPISGHRSVSWYQQTPGQGLQFLFEYFSETQRNKGNFPGRFSGRQFSNSRSEMNVSTLELGDSALYLCASRAQAPGPQHFGDGTRLSIL.

This clone showed up just once. The V gene is TRBV27, the J gene TRBJ1-1; D is ambiguous. Germline CDR1 and CDR2: MNHEY and SMNVEV (reference sequence). Trimming pared 3 bases from V and 1 base from J, leaving 9 bases between. This CDR3 spans 14 amino acids. The CDR3 DNA reads as TGTGCCAGCAGTTTCTCTAGGGCGAACACTGAAGCTTTCTTT. Amino acid sequence: CASSFSRANTEAFF.

The CDR3 loop reads CASSIGFETQYF. The CDR3 region has the DNA TGTGCCAGTAGTATAGGATTCGAGACCCAGTACTTC. The rearrangement links TRBV19 to TRBJ2-5; D unresolved. The germline V and J ends were trimmed by 1 base and 5 bases, with 5 bases remaining between them. CDR3 size: 12 residues. CDR1 and CDR2 (germline): LNHDA, SQIVND (reference sequence).

V usage is TRBV19 and J usage is TRBJ1-4; no definite D call. Trimming removed 3 bases at V and 4 bases at J, with 15 bases between. The germline gives CDR1 LNHDA, CDR2 SQIVND (reference sequence). There are 16 residues in the CDR3. CDR3 in DNA: TGTGCCAGTAGTATCGACGCCGGGCCCCTTAATGAAAAACTGTTTTTT. This sequence encodes CASSIDAGPLNEKLFF.

The chain combines TRBV19 with TRBJ2-7, with TRBD1 identical over 7 bases. Germline CDR1 and CDR2: LNHDA and SQIVND (reference sequence). Germline trimming cut 0 bases from V and 2 bases from J; bases unmatched to any gene: 7. The CDR3 spans 16 residues. In DNA, the CDR3 is TGTGCCAGTAGTATAGATCGAATGGGACAGACCTACGAGCAGTACTTC. This translates into CASSIDRMGQTYEQYF.

The chain is built from TRBV5-1 and TRBJ2-2, with D possibly matching TRBD2 (6 bases). The V end lost 2 bases, the J end lost 4 bases, and 12 bases lay between the germline ends. There are 15 residues in the CDR3. Per germline, CDR1 SGHRS and CDR2 YFSETQ. The CDR3 loop reads CASSFPGVATGELFF. In DNA, the CDR3 is TGCGCCAGCAGCTTTCCGGGAGTGGCCACCGGGGAGCTGTTTTTT. Complete variable domain (other parts from reference TRBV5-1 and TRBJ2-2): KAGVTQTPRYLIKTRGQQVTLSCSPISGHRSVSWYQQTPGQGLQFLFEYFSETQRNKGNFPGRFSGRQFSNSRSEMNVSTLELGDSALYLCASSFPGVATGELFFGEGSRLTVL.

This clone appeared once. The gene calls are TRBV5-1 and TRBJ1-1; TRBD1 aligns across 9 bases. The V and J ends lost 5 bases and 2 bases, in that order; junction bases with no gene match: 10. Germline V gene data show CDR1 as SGHRS and CDR2 as YFSETQ. The CDR3 consists of 16 residues. The CDR3: CASRPRTGDFNTEAFF. The DNA for the CDR3 is TGCGCCAGCAGGCCGCGGACAGGGGACTTTAACACTGAAGCTTTCTTT. The whole variable domain, filled in from reference TRBV5-1 and TRBJ1-1, reads KAGVTQTPRYLIKTRGQQVTLSCSPISGHRSVSWYQQTPGQGLQFLFEYFSETQRNKGNFPGRFSGRQFSNSRSEMNVSTLELGDSALYLCASRPRTGDFNTEAFFGQGTRLTVV.

The chain combines TRBV6-6 with TRBJ2-2; D is possibly TRBD1 (5 bases). The V and J ends lost 6 bases and 6 bases respectively, with 11 bases between them. Germline values: CDR1 MNHNY, CDR2 SVGAGI (reference sequence). This CDR3 has 13 amino acids. In DNA, the CDR3 is TGTGCCAGCAGAAGGGGAAGGGCCGGGGAGCTGTTTTTT. The encoded protein is CASRRGRAGELFF.

The rearrangement uses TRBV7-2 and TRBJ1-6; 9 nucleotides agree with TRBD1. V gave up 5 bases and J gave up 6 bases; unmatched junction bases: 8. The germline V gene has CDR1 SGHTA and CDR2 FQGNSA. The CDR3 runs to 16 residues. CDR3 nucleotide sequence: TGTGCCAGCAGCCTCGGGACAGGGATCGCTAATTCACCCCTCCACTTT. This translates into CASSLGTGIANSPLHF.

V and J are TRBV6-5 and TRBJ1-6; D unresolved. V lost 8 bases to trimming and J lost 6 bases, with 11 bases between them. The CDR3 extends over 13 amino acids. The germline V gene encodes CDR1 MNHEY and CDR2 SVGAGI. This CDR3 reads CASLRNANSPLHF. DNA of the CDR3: TGTGCCAGCCTAAGGAATGCTAATTCACCCCTCCACTTT.

The V and J genes are TRBV19 and TRBJ1-1; D is undetermined. The V end lost 6 bases, the J end lost 5 bases, and 19 bases lay between the germline ends. Germline CDR1 is LNHDA and CDR2 is SQIVND (reference sequence). This CDR3 is 15 amino acids long. As DNA, the CDR3 is TGTGCCAGTAGCCCCCGGGCGGGTCAACAGACTGAAGCTTTCTTT. This encodes CASSPRAGQQTEAFF.

The J gene is TRBJ2-5, the V gene TRBV30; D may match TRBD1 or TRBD2 (6 bases each). CDR3 length: 13 residues. Looked up from germline, CDR1 is GTSNPN and CDR2 is SVGIG (reference sequence). V dropped 0 bases and J dropped 4 bases, with 9 bases sitting between them. The CDR3 nucleotides read TGTGCCTGGAGTGTAAGGGGGGTAGAGACCCAGTACTTC. This encodes CAWSVRGVETQYF.

The chain combines TRBV7-2 with TRBJ1-1; TRBD1 might be the D (6 bases). V was trimmed by 3 bases and J by 3 bases, leaving 11 bases between them. There are 14 residues in the CDR3. Germline V CDR1 and CDR2: SGHTA, FQGNSA. For the CDR3, the DNA is TGTGCCAGCAGCTTTCGGGGGGCGGACACTGAAGCTTTCTTT. Encoded protein: CASSFRGADTEAFF. Looking up the rest from reference TRBV7-2 and TRBJ1-1 gives the full variable domain: GAGVSQSPSNKVTEKGKDVELRCDPISGHTALYWYRQSLGQGLEFLIYFQGNSAPDKSGLPSDRFSAERTGGSVSTLTIQRTQQEDSAVYLCASSFRGADTEAFFGQGTRLTVV.

This clone was found a few times. J is TRBJ2-7 and V is TRBV19; 9 bases match TRBD1. Germline lookup yields CDR1 LNHDA and CDR2 SQIVND (reference sequence). V lost 7 bases to trimming and J lost 3 bases; unmatched junction nucleotides: 19. This CDR3 contains 18 residues. This CDR3 is CASTLTGGGFRLGYEQYF. For the CDR3, the DNA is TGTGCCAGTACCCTTACAGGGGGCGGATTTCGACTTGGCTACGAGCAGTACTTC.

This clone appeared once. V is TRBV27 and J is TRBJ2-7, with D perhaps matching TRBD1 or TRBD2 (5 bases each). The CDR3 extends over 16 amino acids. CDR1 MNHEY and CDR2 SMNVEV come from the germline V gene (reference sequence). V gave up 5 bases and J gave up 3 bases, with 20 bases separating them. The CDR3 spells CASSPMFGTVHYEQYF. In nucleotides, the CDR3 is TGTGCCAGCAGTCCAATGTTTGGGACCGTACACTACGAGCAGTACTTC.

This clone was picked up one time. The V and J genes are TRBV6-5 and TRBJ1-1, with D hard to call. Between the trimmed V and J ends, which lost 5 bases and 0 bases, there was a span of 13 bases. Germline-derived CDR1 and CDR2 are MNHEY and SVGAGI. The CDR3 is 15 amino acids. For the CDR3, the DNA is TGTGCCAGCAGTAAACAACCGGGTATGAACACTGAAGCTTTCTTT. Its protein is CASSKQPGMNTEAFF.